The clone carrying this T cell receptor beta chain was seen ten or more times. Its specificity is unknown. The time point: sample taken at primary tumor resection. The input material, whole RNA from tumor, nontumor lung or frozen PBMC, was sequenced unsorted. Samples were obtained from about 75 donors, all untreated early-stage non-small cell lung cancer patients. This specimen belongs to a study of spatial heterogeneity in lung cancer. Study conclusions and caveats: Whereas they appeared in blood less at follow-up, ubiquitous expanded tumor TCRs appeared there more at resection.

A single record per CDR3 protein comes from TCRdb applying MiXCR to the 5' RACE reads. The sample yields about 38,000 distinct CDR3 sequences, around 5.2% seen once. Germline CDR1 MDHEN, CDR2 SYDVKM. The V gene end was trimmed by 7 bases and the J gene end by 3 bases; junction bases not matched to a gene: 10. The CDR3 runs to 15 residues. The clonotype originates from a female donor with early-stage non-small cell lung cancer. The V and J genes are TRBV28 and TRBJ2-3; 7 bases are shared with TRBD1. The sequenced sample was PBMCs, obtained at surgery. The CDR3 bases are TGTGCCAGCATGGGGTGGGACAGACAAACAGATACGCAGTATTTT. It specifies CASMGWDRQTDTQYF.